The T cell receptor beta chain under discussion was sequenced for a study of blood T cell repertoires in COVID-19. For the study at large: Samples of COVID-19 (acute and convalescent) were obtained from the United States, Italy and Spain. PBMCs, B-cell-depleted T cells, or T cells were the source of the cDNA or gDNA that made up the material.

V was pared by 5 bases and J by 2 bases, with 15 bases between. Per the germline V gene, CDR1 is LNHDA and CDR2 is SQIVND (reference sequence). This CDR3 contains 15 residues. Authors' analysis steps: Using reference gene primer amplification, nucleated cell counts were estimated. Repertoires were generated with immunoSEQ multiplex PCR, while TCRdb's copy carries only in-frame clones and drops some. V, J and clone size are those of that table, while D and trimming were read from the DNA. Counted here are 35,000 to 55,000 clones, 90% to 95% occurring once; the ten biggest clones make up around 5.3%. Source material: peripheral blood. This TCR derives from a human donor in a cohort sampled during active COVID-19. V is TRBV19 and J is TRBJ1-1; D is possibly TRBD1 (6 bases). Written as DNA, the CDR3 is TGTGCCAGTAGTTCACGGAAACAGGGAAACACTGAAGCTTTCTTT. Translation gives CASSSRKQGNTEAFF.